The clone carrying this T cell receptor beta chain occurred a few times. Its antigen is not identified. The sample belongs to a study of response to subunit inactivated influenza vaccine. The CDR3 sequence is 13 residues long. Germline CDR1 LGHNA, CDR2 YSLEER. With 4 bases removed from V and 5 bases from J, the gap between germline ends came to 12 bases. Study-wide points: Authors suggested each seasonal influenza vaccination recruits few new T cells.

TCRdb reprocessed the RT-PCR reads via MiXCR and lists one record per CDR3 protein. The sample carries 500,000 or so distinct CDR3 sequences, approximately 17% recorded once. The sequencing here drew on CD4+ T cells sorted from PBMCs, taken about 24 months after vaccination. The genes are TRBV4-3 and TRBJ2-7; perhaps TRBD1 as D (5 bases). The sequence was obtained from a man aged 45-69 years who received an inactivated influenza vaccine. This chain's CDR3 is CASSRAGLNEQYF. Written as DNA, the CDR3 is TGCGCCAGCAGCCGAGCAGGGTTGAACGAGCAGTACTTC.